This T cell receptor (beta chain) emerged from a study of T cell changes during pregnancy in multiple sclerosis. A few counts support this clone. This CDR3 contains 15 residues. J was trimmed by 4 bases and V by 5 bases; bases with no gene match: 11. Germline V gene data show CDR1 as SQVTM and CDR2 as ANQGSEA. This table comes from immunoSEQ multiplex PCR, and its TCRdb copy is limited to in-frame clones, with some not included. The sample has about 61,000 clones; roughly 90% are singletons. The sequencing used peripheral blood, collected in the first trimester of pregnancy. The genes are TRBV29-1 and TRBJ2-7; 10 positions agree with TRBD2. The TCR originated in a female donor in good health, enrolled as a control in a pregnancy study. In nucleotides, the CDR3 is TGCAGCGTTTCACCTAGCGGGAGTAGGAGGTACGAGCAGTACTTC. It is translated as CSVSPSGSRRYEQYF.